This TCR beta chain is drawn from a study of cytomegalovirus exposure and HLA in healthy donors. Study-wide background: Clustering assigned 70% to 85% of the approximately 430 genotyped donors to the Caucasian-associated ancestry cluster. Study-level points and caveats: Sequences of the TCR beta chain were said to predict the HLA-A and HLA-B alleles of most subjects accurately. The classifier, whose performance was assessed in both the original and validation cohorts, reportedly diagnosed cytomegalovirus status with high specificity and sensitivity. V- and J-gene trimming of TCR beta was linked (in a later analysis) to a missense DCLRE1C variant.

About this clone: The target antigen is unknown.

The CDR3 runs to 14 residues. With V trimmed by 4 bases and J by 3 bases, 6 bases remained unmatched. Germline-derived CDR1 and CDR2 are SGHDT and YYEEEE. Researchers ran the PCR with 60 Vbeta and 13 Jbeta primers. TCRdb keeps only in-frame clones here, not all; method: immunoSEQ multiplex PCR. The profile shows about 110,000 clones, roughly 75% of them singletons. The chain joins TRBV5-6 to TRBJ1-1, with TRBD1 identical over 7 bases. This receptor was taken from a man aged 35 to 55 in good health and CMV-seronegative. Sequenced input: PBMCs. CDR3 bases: TGTGCCAGCAGCCGGAGGGGGCGAGACACTGAAGCTTTCTTT. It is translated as CASSRRGRDTEAFF. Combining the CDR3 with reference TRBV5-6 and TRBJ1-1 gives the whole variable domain DAGVTQSPTHLIKTRGQQVTLRCSPKSGHDTVSWYQQALGQGPQFIFQYYEEEERQRGNFPDRFSGHQFPNYSSELNVNALLLGDSALYLCASSRRGRDTEAFFGQGTRLTVV.